The rows below give T cell receptor beta chains drawn from one sample of a study of vaccination and CD4 T cells after COVID-19. The antigens of these receptors remain unknown. Via MiXCR, TCRdb re-called the PCR reads, giving one row per CDR3 protein. The sample lists around 20,000 distinct CDR3 sequences, about 51% occurring once. The source material was CD4+ T cells from blood, cultured in vitro. The receptor source for this set is a human donor who had recovered from COVID-19. Both conserved end residues are trimmed from each CDR3.

v_call,j_call,cdr3_aa
TRBV6-1,TRBJ2-1,ASSKGLVVDEQF
TRBV4-2,TRBJ1-5,ASSPSRDKNSNQPQH
TRBV30,TRBJ1-5,AWSREISNQPQH
TRBV7-2,TRBJ1-2,ASSFDWEVGYT
TRBV6-5,TRBJ2-6,ASSYSKTAGANVLT
TRBV7-9,TRBJ1-1,ASSYDGPNTEAF
TRBV20-1,TRBJ1-2,SASPGRGYT
TRBV20-1,TRBJ2-1,SARIPPTGGGYNEQF
TRBV7-3,TRBJ2-1,ASSSSRNEQF
TRBV24-1,TRBJ2-2,ATAGGREANTGELF
TRBV12-3/TRBV12-4,TRBJ2-4,ASTPRGDPPSIQY
TRBV19,TRBJ2-1,ASSIGTAYNEQF
TRBV20-1,TRBJ1-3,SARDDFPGSGNTIY
TRBV5-1,TRBJ1-5,ASSLVGGREPQH
TRBV7-9,TRBJ1-1,ASTLQNMNTEAF
TRBV24-1,TRBJ2-1,ATSDSGGRASEQF
TRBV11-3,TRBJ1-3,ASSTHRGSSGNTIY
TRBV20-1,TRBJ2-1,SARDIRTDNEQF
TRBV6-1,TRBJ1-3,ASSRRDIGNTIY
TRBV2,TRBJ2-3,ASSQLAASSTDTQY
TRBV12-3/TRBV12-4,TRBJ1-5,ASSLGQAGQRPQH
TRBV27,TRBJ2-1,ASRLRGARGSSYNEQF
TRBV27,TRBJ1-4,ASSLGRGEKLF
TRBV12-3/TRBV12-4,TRBJ1-1,ASTLEMNTEAF